These T cell receptor beta chains were read from a single sample in a study of post-analysis software for immune sequencing data. TCRdb reanalysed the PCR reads using MiXCR and keeps one entry per CDR3 protein. Among about 540,000 distinct CDR3 sequences listed, roughly 34% were seen once. Material: blood. Receptors originate from a girl aged 2-17 years with multiple sclerosis. CDR3s include the opening cysteine and the closing phenylalanine or tryptophan. The order of the fields is D gene, clone size, V gene, J gene, CDR3 DNA, CDR3 protein. D genes are given only for firm matches. Rows give clone size only sometimes, using once, few, many, or a class for an expanded clone.

d_gene: TRBD1; abundance: .; v_gene: TRBV6-6; j_gene: TRBJ2-7; CDR3nt: TGTGCCGTTGACGGGACAGCCTACGAGCAGTACTTC; CDR3aa: CAVDGTAYEQYF
d_gene: TRBD1; abundance: .; v_gene: TRBV6-5; j_gene: TRBJ1-5; CDR3nt: TGTGCCAGCAGTTACACTTACGACAGGGGGCAAATCTATCAGCCCCAGCATTTT; CDR3aa: CASSYTYDRGQIYQPQHF
d_gene: TRBD2; abundance: few; v_gene: TRBV6-1; j_gene: TRBJ2-5; CDR3nt: TGTGCCAGCAGCAAAGGGACTAGCGGGGGGGCGTGGGAGACCCAGTACTTC; CDR3aa: CASSKGTSGGAWETQYF
d_gene: TRBD1; abundance: few; v_gene: TRBV7-2; j_gene: TRBJ2-1; CDR3nt: TGTGCCAGCAGCTTAACCTCGACAGGGAGTGAGCAGTTCTTC; CDR3aa: CASSLTSTGSEQFF
d_gene: .; abundance: few; v_gene: TRBV12-3/TRBV12-4; j_gene: TRBJ2-3; CDR3nt: TGTGCCAGCAGTTTTACAGGGTGGGCGGGGGCTCCTTACACAGATACGCAGTATTTT; CDR3aa: CASSFTGWAGAPYTDTQYF
d_gene: TRBD2; abundance: few; v_gene: TRBV3-1; j_gene: TRBJ2-1; CDR3nt: TGTGCCAGCAGCCTACCTGTGGCGGGGGGGGCCTACAATGAGCAGTTCTTC; CDR3aa: CASSLPVAGGAYNEQFF
d_gene: TRBD2; abundance: .; v_gene: TRBV20-1; j_gene: TRBJ2-3; CDR3nt: TGCAGTGCTAACCCTGGACTAGCGGGGCAGTATTTT; CDR3aa: CSANPGLAGQYF
d_gene: TRBD2; abundance: few; v_gene: TRBV7-9; j_gene: TRBJ2-1; CDR3nt: TGTGCCAGCAGCACCTGGACTAGCGGGCTCTATGAGCAGTTCTTC; CDR3aa: CASSTWTSGLYEQFF
d_gene: .; abundance: .; v_gene: TRBV7-9; j_gene: TRBJ2-5; CDR3nt: TGTGCCAGCAGCTTGTCGGGGGGGACAGCCCAAGAGACCCAGTACTTC; CDR3aa: CASSLSGGTAQETQYF
d_gene: .; abundance: .; v_gene: TRBV2; j_gene: TRBJ2-2; CDR3nt: TGTGCCAGCAGCGACCTGCACAGGCGGAACACCGGGGAGCTGTTTTTT; CDR3aa: CASSDLHRRNTGELFF
d_gene: .; abundance: .; v_gene: TRBV4-2; j_gene: TRBJ2-5; CDR3nt: TGTGACAGCAGCCAAGATTACCCTGGGCCGGAGACCCAGTACTTC; CDR3aa: CDSSQDYPGPETQYF
d_gene: TRBD1; abundance: few; v_gene: TRBV6-5; j_gene: TRBJ1-4; CDR3nt: TGTGCCAGCAGTTACCTCGGGACAGGGAGCGAAAAACTGTTTTTT; CDR3aa: CASSYLGTGSEKLFF
d_gene: TRBD2; abundance: .; v_gene: TRBV20-1; j_gene: TRBJ2-7; CDR3nt: TGCAGTGCTAGTGCCCTAGCGGGGGCGACCTACGAGCAGTACTTC; CDR3aa: CSASALAGATYEQYF
d_gene: TRBD1; abundance: .; v_gene: TRBV10-2; j_gene: TRBJ1-5; CDR3nt: TGCGCCAGCAGCGAGGAGCGTTTTGGACAGGGGGCGCGTCGCAATCAGCCCCAGCATTTT; CDR3aa: CASSEERFGQGARRNQPQHF
d_gene: TRBD2; abundance: .; v_gene: TRBV5-6; j_gene: TRBJ2-1; CDR3nt: TGTGCCAGCAGCGGTGGACTAGCGGGGGGTTCCTACAATGAGCAGTTCTTC; CDR3aa: CASSGGLAGGSYNEQFF
d_gene: TRBD2; abundance: few; v_gene: TRBV12-3/TRBV12-4; j_gene: TRBJ2-3; CDR3nt: TGTGCCAGCCTCGGGACTAGCGGCACAGATACGCAGTATTTT; CDR3aa: CASLGTSGTDTQYF
d_gene: .; abundance: .; v_gene: TRBV20-1; j_gene: TRBJ2-3; CDR3nt: TGCAGTGCTACGGGGCAAGGGGAGGGCACAGATACGCAGTATTTT; CDR3aa: CSATGQGEGTDTQYF
d_gene: .; abundance: .; v_gene: TRBV20-1; j_gene: TRBJ2-7; CDR3nt: TGCAGTACTAGAGATGACAGTCTCGAGCAGTACTTC; CDR3aa: CSTRDDSLEQYF
d_gene: TRBD2; abundance: once; v_gene: TRBV20-1; j_gene: TRBJ2-5; CDR3nt: TGCAGTGCTATGGGACTAGCGGGGCGTCAAGAGACCCAGTACTTC; CDR3aa: CSAMGLAGRQETQYF
d_gene: .; abundance: .; v_gene: TRBV5-1; j_gene: TRBJ1-4; CDR3nt: TGCGCCAGCAGCTTCGCTTCGACTAATGAAAAACTGTTTTTT; CDR3aa: CASSFASTNEKLFF
d_gene: TRBD2; abundance: few; v_gene: TRBV20-1; j_gene: TRBJ2-1; CDR3nt: TGCAGTGCCGCCCTTATTGGCGGGGGAATCTACAATGAGCAGTTCTTC; CDR3aa: CSAALIGGGIYNEQFF
d_gene: .; abundance: few; v_gene: TRBV4-1; j_gene: TRBJ2-5; CDR3nt: TGCGCCAGCAGTCAAGAGGGACCCGGGGAGACCCAGTACTTC; CDR3aa: CASSQEGPGETQYF
d_gene: .; abundance: .; v_gene: TRBV6-6; j_gene: TRBJ2-4; CDR3nt: TGTACCAGCAGTCCCCCTTCGGGTCTAGCCAAAAACATTCAGTACTTC; CDR3aa: CTSSPPSGLAKNIQYF
d_gene: .; abundance: few; v_gene: TRBV10-3; j_gene: TRBJ2-1; CDR3nt: TGTGCCGCCGGCGATGGGACGGGTAATGAGCAGTTCTTC; CDR3aa: CAAGDGTGNEQFF
d_gene: .; abundance: few; v_gene: TRBV5-1; j_gene: TRBJ2-1; CDR3nt: TGCGCCAGCAGCTTCCCCGACAGGCACAATGAGCAGTTCTTC; CDR3aa: CASSFPDRHNEQFF
d_gene: TRBD1; abundance: .; v_gene: TRBV29-1; j_gene: TRBJ1-1; CDR3nt: TGCAGCGTTGTGGACAGGGTGGGGACTGAAGCTTTCTTT; CDR3aa: CSVVDRVGTEAFF
d_gene: .; abundance: .; v_gene: TRBV7-9; j_gene: TRBJ1-2; CDR3nt: TGTGCCAGCAGCCCCCCAAGGGACTATGGCTACACCTTC; CDR3aa: CASSPPRDYGYTF
d_gene: .; abundance: few; v_gene: TRBV27; j_gene: TRBJ1-2; CDR3nt: TGTGCCAGCAGTCGCCAACTAGGCGCCTATGGCTACACCTTC; CDR3aa: CASSRQLGAYGYTF
d_gene: .; abundance: few; v_gene: TRBV3-1; j_gene: TRBJ2-5; CDR3nt: TGTGCCAGCAGCCAAGACGCGGAAGAGACCCAGTACTTC; CDR3aa: CASSQDAEETQYF
d_gene: .; abundance: few; v_gene: TRBV6-5; j_gene: TRBJ2-7; CDR3nt: TGTGCCAGCAGGCGCCTGGGCGAGCAGTACTTC; CDR3aa: CASRRLGEQYF
d_gene: .; abundance: .; v_gene: TRBV5-5; j_gene: TRBJ2-4; CDR3nt: TGTGCCAGCAGCTTGGCCATAGAAAACATTCAGTACTTC; CDR3aa: CASSLAIENIQYF
d_gene: .; abundance: .; v_gene: TRBV5-6; j_gene: TRBJ2-3; CDR3nt: TGTGCCAGCAGCTTGCACAGGTTGGGGGATACGCAGTATTTT; CDR3aa: CASSLHRLGDTQYF